This TCR beta chain originates from a study of T-cell reconstitution after alpha-beta-depleted transplantation in children. The sample holds many counts of this clonotype. Preparation of the TCRbeta library involved a method that used unique molecular identifiers. TCRdb used MiXCR to reprocess the PCR reads, holding one entry per CDR3 protein. The sample carries roughly 200,000 distinct CDR3 sequences, more than 12% recorded once. Germline CDR1 reads ENHRY; CDR2 reads SYGVKD. V lost 8 bases to trimming and J lost 5 bases; unmatched junction nucleotides: 10. This CDR3 region has 14 residues. The sequence came from a human donor who donated a stem cell graft to a child with acute lymphoblastic leukemia. This rearrangement joins TRBV10-3 to TRBJ2-5; 8 nucleotides align to TRBD1. Material: PBMCs from the stem cell graft donor, obtained from the stem cell graft. CDR3 sequence reads: CAIAEDRVEETQYF. CDR3 DNA: TGTGCCATCGCAGAGGACAGGGTGGAGGAGACCCAGTACTTC.